Below, 2 T cell receptor beta chains from the same sample are listed, as sequenced in a study of control samples from healthy donors and cancer patients. The method was immunoSEQ multiplex PCR; TCRdb's version includes in-frame clones alone and lacks a portion of them. The sample has about 89,000 clones; 85% are singletons. Sequencing was done on a sample of blood. Receptors originate from a woman aged 35 to 49 in good health.

The rearrangement joins TRBV4-1 to TRBJ2-7; TRBD1 matches at 9 bases. Germline V gene lookup returns CDR1 MGHRA and CDR2 YSYEKL. V trimming: 2 bases; J trimming: 5 bases; junction bases outside the gene matches: 7. The CDR3 is 15 residues long. CDR3 protein: CASSQHGTGIDEQYF. The CDR3 DNA is TGCGCCAGCAGCCAACATGGGACAGGGATTGACGAGCAGTACTTC.

V and J are TRBV7-2 and TRBJ1-1; possible D gene TRBD1, 6 bases. The CDR3 is made up of 13 amino acids. V was pared by 4 bases and J by 6 bases, with 12 bases between. Per germline, CDR1 SGHTA and CDR2 FQGNSA. In DNA, the CDR3 is TGTGCCAGCAGCTATCCACAGGGCTCTGAAGCTTTCTTT. Residues: CASSYPQGSEAFF.